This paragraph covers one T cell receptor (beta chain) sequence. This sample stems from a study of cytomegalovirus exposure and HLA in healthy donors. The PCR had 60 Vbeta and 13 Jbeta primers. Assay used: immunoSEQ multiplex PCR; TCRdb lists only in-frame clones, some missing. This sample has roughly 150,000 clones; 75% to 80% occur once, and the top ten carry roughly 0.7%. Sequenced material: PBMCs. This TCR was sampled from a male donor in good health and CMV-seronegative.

The CDR3 loop reads CASGPGLAGPKGKTQYF. The CDR3 nucleotides read TGTGCCAGCGGCCCGGGACTAGCGGGACCCAAGGGGAAGACCCAGTACTTC. This sequence joins TRBV11-2 and TRBJ2-5; 13 bases fit TRBD2. The CDR3 sequence is 17 residues long. Trimming took 8 bases from V and 6 from J; bases not matched to a gene: 15. Germline V gene data show CDR1 as SGHAT and CDR2 as FQNNGV. Variable domain in full (rest from reference TRBV11-2 and TRBJ2-5): EAGVAQSPRYKIIEKRQSVAFWCNPISGHATLYWYQQILGQGPKLLIQFQNNGVVDDSQLPKDRFSAERLKGVDSTLKIQPAKLEDSAVYLCASGPGLAGPKGKTQYFGPGTRLLVL.